This TCR beta chain is drawn from a study of OX40 agonist ivuxolimab in advanced cancers. Across the study: Ivuxolimab is a fully human IgG2 antibody that activates OX40 (CD134). Every 2 weeks, ivuxolimab was infused into the patients intravenously at between 0.01 and 10 mg/kg. The study's findings and limits: Within 6 weeks, CD4+ and CD8+ blood T cells expanded clonally at 0.1 to 3.0 mg/kg. On average, a greater number of expanded clones characterised CD8+ T cells relative to CD4+.

Notes on this clone: As yet, its antigen is unknown.

The method was immunoSEQ multiplex PCR; TCRdb's version includes in-frame clones alone and lacks a portion of them. This table has approximately 30,000 clones, roughly 80% appearing once. Sequencing used CD4+ or CD8+ T cells sorted from blood, obtained in a trial of the OX40 agonist ivuxolimab. The sequence came from an adult with an advanced solid tumor such as melanoma, head and neck, liver or kidney cancer.

The CDR3 here is CATSANRGLNTEAFF. CDR3 nucleotide sequence: TGTGCCACCAGCGCGAACAGGGGGCTGAACACTGAAGCTTTCTTT. V gene TRBV15 combines with J gene TRBJ1-1, with 9 bases lining up with TRBD1. CDR1 LNHNV and CDR2 YYDKDF come from the germline V gene (reference sequence). Unmatched junction bases numbered 4, after V lost 5 bases and J lost 0 bases. The CDR3 length is 15 residues.